This entry features one T cell receptor beta chain sequence. No antigen is known for it. This entry is derived from a study of radiotherapy plus CTLA-4 blockade in lung cancer. The wider study: Of the patients, about 17% showed objective responses and about 30% attained disease control.

The CDR3 consists of 16 residues. The ends lost 6 bases at V and 2 bases at J; junction bases unmatched: 7. In germline, CDR1 is MDHEN, CDR2 SYDVKM. Study outcomes and limitations: Strongest reported response predictors: early blood clone changes and post-radiation interferon-beta. Blood saw expansion of tumor-derived TCR clones after radiotherapy plus ipilimumab.

Sequencing used immunoSEQ multiplex PCR; TCRdb keeps in-frame clones, though not all of them. Among 20,000 to 25,000 clones listed, approximately 70% were seen once. Receiving focal radiation plus CTLA-4 blockade with ipilimumab were patients who had chemo-refractory metastatic non-small-cell lung cancer. The chain combines TRBV28 with TRBJ1-5; the match to TRBD1 covers 10 bases. The receptor's source is a human donor with non-small cell lung cancer who had stable disease on radiotherapy plus ipilimumab. This specimen was peripheral blood, taken from a patient treated with radiotherapy plus ipilimumab. Here the CDR3 DNA reads TGTGCCAGCAGGGAGGGACAGGGGTCCGGCAATCAGCCCCAGCATTTT. Protein: CASREGQGSGNQPQHF.